Below, 16 T cell receptor beta chains from the same sample are listed, as sequenced in a study of control samples from healthy donors and cancer patients. The repertoire was sequenced with immunoSEQ multiplex PCR; TCRdb's copy has only in-frame clones and lacks some. This table has about 84,000 clones, roughly 91% appearing once. Sequenced material: blood. Receptors were obtained from a man aged 50 to 59 in good health.

The chain uses TRBV9 and TRBJ1-2; D is possibly TRBD1 (5 bases). This CDR3 is 15 amino acids long. Trimming took 0 bases from V and 0 from J, leaving 9 bases between them. Germline CDR1 and CDR2: SGDLS and YYNGEE. The CDR3 DNA reads TGTGCCAGCAGCGTAGGAGAGACAGCTAACTATGGCTACACCTTC. Its protein product is CASSVGETANYGYTF.

CDR3 protein: CASSVGNQKEPLHF. The DNA of the CDR3 is TGTGCCAGCAGCGTAGGAAACCAAAAGGAACCCCTCCACTTT. The chain employs TRBV9 and TRBJ1-6; D remains unclear. The CDR3 extends over 14 amino acids. CDR1 is SGDLS, CDR2 YYNGEE, per germline. V gave up 0 bases and J gave up 12 bases, with 13 bases separating them.

This clone was seen once. CDR3 DNA sequence: TGTGCCAGCAGCTCCCTCGTAGCGGGGACCGGGGAGCTGTTTTTT. Translation: CASSSLVAGTGELFF. V usage is TRBV7-6 and J usage is TRBJ2-2; 8 bases map to TRBD2. From germline, CDR1 is SGHVS and CDR2 FNYEAQ. The CDR3 runs 15 residues. The V and J ends lost 4 bases and 5 bases, in that order; junction bases with no gene match: 6. Supplemented by reference TRBV7-6 and TRBJ2-2, the full variable domain reads GAGVSQSPRYKVTKRGQDVALRCDPISGHVSLYWYRQALGQGPEFLTYFNYEAQQDKSGLPNDRFSAERPEGSISTLTIQRTEQRDSAMYRCASSSLVAGTGELFFGEGSRLTVL.

This chain uses TRBV12-3 or TRBV12-4 with TRBJ1-5; D not resolved. The length of the CDR3 is 13 residues. V dropped 6 bases and J dropped 5 bases, with 11 bases sitting between them. In nucleotides, the CDR3 is TGTGCCAGCAGATCTTATTCTGATCAGCCCCAGCATTTT. Protein: CASRSYSDQPQHF.

This clone was seen a single time. This chain connects TRBV5-4 to TRBJ2-2, with D possibly matching TRBD2 (6 bases). The CDR3 runs 15 residues. Germline CDR1 and CDR2: SGHNT and YYREEE (reference sequence). With 3 bases removed from V and 2 bases from J, the gap between germline ends came to 11 bases. The CDR3 sequence: CASSSGLRNTGELFF. DNA for the CDR3: TGTGCCAGCAGCTCGGGACTGCGAAACACCGGGGAGCTGTTTTTT.

The chain carries TRBV18 and TRBJ2-3; D is possibly TRBD2 (5 bases). CDR3 length equals 15 residues. V shed 4 bases and J shed 3 bases, with 14 bases lying between them. Germline assignment: CDR1 KGHSH and CDR2 LQKENI. DNA for the CDR3: TGTGCCAGCTCACGGGTCATGTCGGGGACAGATACGCAGTATTTT. Translated, it gives CASSRVMSGTDTQYF.

The chain has TRBV9 and TRBJ2-1; D remains ambiguous. The CDR3 spans 14 residues. Trimming took off 5 bases at V and 4 bases at J, with 13 bases between the two ends. Germline CDR1 is SGDLS and CDR2 is YYNGEE. Written as DNA, the CDR3 is TGTGCCAGCAGTCCCGAGAAGGGATACAATGAGCAGTTCTTC. Translated, it gives CASSPEKGYNEQFF.

V usage is TRBV19 and J usage is TRBJ2-1; the match to TRBD1 covers 8 bases. V shed 7 bases, J shed 5 bases, and the junction held 22 bases outside the gene matches. Germline CDR1 LNHDA, CDR2 SQIVND (reference sequence). The CDR3 extends over 19 amino acids. This CDR3 reads CASKIWTGSSNARDNEQFF. The CDR3 region has the DNA TGTGCCAGTAAGATCTGGACAGGGAGTTCAAACGCCCGCGACAATGAGCAGTTCTTC.

The rearrangement joins TRBV6-5 to TRBJ2-3; 7 bases are a match to TRBD1. V trimming: 5 bases; J trimming: 5 bases; junction bases outside the gene matches: 4. Germline V gives CDR1 MNHEY, CDR2 SVGAGI. CDR3 length: 13 residues. CDR3 sequence (DNA): TGTGCCAGCAGTACAACAGGGGAAGATACGCAGTATTTT. This translates into CASSTTGEDTQYF.

The rearrangement uses TRBV12-5 and TRBJ1-6, with 12 bases matching TRBD1. The CDR3 contains 14 residues. Germline loops: CDR1 LGHNT, CDR2 FRNRAP. V shed 7 bases, J shed 13 bases, and the junction held 8 bases outside the gene matches. DNA of the CDR3: TGTGCTAGTGTCTCCGGGACAGGGGGCTCGCCCCTCCACTTT. It encodes CASVSGTGGSPLHF. The full variable domain, completed using reference TRBV12-5 and TRBJ1-6, is DARVTQTPRHKVTEMGQEVTMRCQPILGHNTVFWYRQTMMQGLELLAYFRNRAPLDDSGMPKDRFSAEMPDATLATLKIQPSEPRDSAVYFCASVSGTGGSPLHFGNGTRLTVT.

V is TRBV30 and J is TRBJ1-6, with 8 bases matching TRBD1. The CDR3 is 14 amino acids. Per the germline V gene, CDR1 is GTSNPN and CDR2 is SVGIG (reference sequence). V lost 4 bases and J lost 6; bases outside the gene matches: 5. In nucleotides, the CDR3 is TGTGCCTGGAAAAGGCAGGGGGCTAATTCACCCCTCCACTTT. Protein product: CAWKRQGANSPLHF.

The chain carries TRBV18 and TRBJ1-4, with D unclear. The CDR3 runs 14 residues. Germline CDR1 and CDR2: KGHSH and LQKENI. Deletions cut 2 bases from V and 5 bases from J, with 9 bases between. The CDR3 here is CASSPDGLNEKLFF. DNA of the CDR3: TGTGCCAGCTCACCAGATGGCCTAAATGAAAAACTGTTTTTT.

The chain joins TRBV10-3 to TRBJ2-7; possibly TRBD2 for D (5 bases). Germline V gene sequence: CDR1 ENHRY, CDR2 SYGVKD. V lost 2 bases, J lost 2 bases, and 7 bases lay in between. This CDR3 has 13 residues. The DNA of the CDR3 is TGTGCCATCAGTGAGATGGGAGCCTACGAGCAGTACTTC. It is translated as CAISEMGAYEQYF.

The V and J genes are TRBV24-1 and TRBJ2-2; D not certain. CDR3 size: 12 residues. With 8 bases removed from V and 6 bases from J, the gap between germline ends came to 9 bases. Germline V gives CDR1 KGHDR, CDR2 SFDVKD. The CDR3 protein is CATMGNAGELFF. For the CDR3, the DNA is TGTGCCACCATGGGAAACGCCGGGGAGCTGTTTTTT.

The rearrangement links TRBV10-3 to TRBJ1-2; no reliable D call. V dropped 2 bases and J dropped 8 bases, with 18 bases sitting between them. The CDR3 is made up of 15 amino acids. CDR1 is ENHRY, CDR2 SYGVKD, per germline. The CDR3 reads CAISETLRRSGGYTF. The CDR3 nucleotides are TGTGCCATCAGTGAGACCTTGCGAAGGTCGGGCGGCTACACCTTC.

The chain links TRBV30 to TRBJ1-3; no firm D call. V was pared by 3 bases and J by 0 bases, with 6 bases between. The CDR3 contains 13 residues. Germline assignment: CDR1 GTSNPN and CDR2 SVGIG (reference sequence). CDR3: CAWSVSSGNTIYF. CDR3 DNA: TGTGCCTGGAGCGTGAGCTCTGGAAACACCATATATTTT.